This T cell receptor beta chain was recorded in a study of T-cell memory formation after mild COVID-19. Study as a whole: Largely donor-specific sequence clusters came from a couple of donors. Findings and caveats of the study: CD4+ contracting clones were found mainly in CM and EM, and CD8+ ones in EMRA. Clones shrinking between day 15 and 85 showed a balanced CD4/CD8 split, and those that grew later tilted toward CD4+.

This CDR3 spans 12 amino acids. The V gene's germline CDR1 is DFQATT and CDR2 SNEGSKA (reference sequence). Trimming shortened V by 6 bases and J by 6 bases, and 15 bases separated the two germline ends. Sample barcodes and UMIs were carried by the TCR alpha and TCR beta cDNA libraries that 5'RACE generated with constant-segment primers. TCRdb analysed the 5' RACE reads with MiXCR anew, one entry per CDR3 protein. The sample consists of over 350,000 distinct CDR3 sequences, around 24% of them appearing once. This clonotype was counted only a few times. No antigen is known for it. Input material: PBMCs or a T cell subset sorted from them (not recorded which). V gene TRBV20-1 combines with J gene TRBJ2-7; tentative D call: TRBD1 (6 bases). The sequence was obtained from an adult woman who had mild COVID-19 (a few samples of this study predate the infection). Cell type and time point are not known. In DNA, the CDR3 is TGCAGTGCAACGGTTCCAGGGGTCGAGCAGTACTTC. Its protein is CSATVPGVEQYF.